The clone carrying this TCR beta chain was observed many times. The CDR3 regions of TCR beta were amplified from RNA transcripts. First-round RT-PCR with HTBI primers amplified the TCR CDR3 region. TCRdb processed the multiplex PCR reads anew with MiXCR; each CDR3 protein has one entry. The table lists hundreds of thousands of distinct CDR3 sequences, over 20% of them singletons. The source of the sample is a study of T cells in Graves' hyperthyroidism and ophthalmopathy. Study in general: At the time of initial diagnosis and before any treatment, peripheral blood was collected.

Germline values: CDR1 KGHSH, CDR2 LQKENI. The length of the CDR3 is 14 residues. V was cut by 1 base and J by 1 base, with 7 bases left in between. The specimen was blood. The V gene is TRBV18, the J gene TRBJ1-1; no clear D gene. This sequence was found in a man aged 30 to 45 with Graves' ophthalmopathy. The DNA of the CDR3 is TGTGCCAGCTCACCACTCCAACAGAACACTGAAGCTTTCTTT. Amino acids: CASSPLQQNTEAFF.